Listed below are T cell receptor beta chains from one sample, sequenced in a study of immune evolution from preneoplasia to lung adenocarcinoma. TCRdb keeps only in-frame clones here, not all; method: immunoSEQ multiplex PCR. The table shows roughly 21,000 clones, with about 79% occurring only once. What was sequenced was FFPE invasive lung adenocarcinoma tissue. All receptors come from a person in their sixties or seventies with lung adenocarcinoma. Each CDR3 is given with its conserved first and last residue. Fields, in order: J gene, D gene, V gene, CDR3 DNA, CDR3 protein. D genes are given only for firm matches.

>TRBJ2-2|TRBD2|TRBV28
TGTGCCAGCAGTTTGCCCGTAGCGGGGGACAAGTCCGGGGAGCTGTTTTTT
CASSLPVAGDKSGELFF
>TRBJ2-3|.|TRBV5-1
TGCGCCAGCAGCTTAACAGTTGGGAGCACAGATACGCAGTATTTT
CASSLTVGSTDTQYF
>TRBJ2-1|.|TRBV5-1
TGCGCCAGCAGCTTGGGGGGGTTGATAAATGAGCAGTTCTTC
CASSLGGLINEQFF
>TRBJ2-7|TRBD2|TRBV7-2
TGTGCCAGCAGCTTAGATCTCGGACTAGCGGGAGCTTCCTTC
CASSLDLGLAGASF
>TRBJ2-1|TRBD2|TRBV11-3
TGTGCCAGCAGCTTTAAAGCCGGGACTAGCGGGGGCTATGAGCAGTTCTTC
CASSFKAGTSGGYEQFF
>TRBJ2-7|TRBD1|TRBV19
TGTGCCAGCCAGCAGGGACAGGGGCCTTACGAGCAGTACTTC
CASQQGQGPYEQYF
>TRBJ2-2|.|TRBV29-1
TGCAGCGTCCAGGGGGGTTCCGGGGAGCTGTTTTTT
CSVQGGSGELFF
>TRBJ1-2|.|TRBV9
TGTGCCAGCAGCGTAAGGAGTAACTATGGCTACACCTTC
CASSVRSNYGYTF
>TRBJ1-3|.|TRBV2
TGTGCCTCAGCGTGGGATAACTCTGGAAACACCATATATTTT
CASAWDNSGNTIYF
>TRBJ1-4|.|TRBV5-1
TGCGCCAGCAGCCCGGAGGGGGGATGGAAACTGTTTTTT
CASSPEGGWKLFF
>TRBJ2-1|TRBD2|TRBV7-3
TGTGCCAGCAGCTTAACATTCAGCGGGAGTGCGTATGGGAATGAGCAGTTCTTC
CASSLTFSGSAYGNEQFF
>TRBJ1-5|.|TRBV19
TGTGCCAGTAGTATGGTAGGGAGGTCCGGCAATCAGCCCCAGCATTTT
CASSMVGRSGNQPQHF
>TRBJ2-7|.|TRBV27
TGTGCCAGCAGGCGAGAAGACTCCTACGAGCAGTACTTC
CASRREDSYEQYF
>TRBJ2-7|TRBD1|TRBV30
TGTGCCTGGGCGCAGGGGGCGGTCTACGAGCAGTACTTC
CAWAQGAVYEQYF
>TRBJ2-5|.|TRBV2
TGTGCCAGCAGGTTGGGCAGGGCAGAGACCCAGTACTTC
CASRLGRAETQYF
>TRBJ1-1|.|TRBV5-1
TGCGCCAGCAGCTTGGACGCAGCGAACACTGAAGCTTTCTTT
CASSLDAANTEAFF
>TRBJ1-1|.|TRBV7-9
TGTGCCAGCAGCTTGCGGGGAATTGAAGCTTTCTTT
CASSLRGIEAFF
>TRBJ2-3|TRBD2|TRBV19
TGTGCCAGTACCATAGGTGGTAGCGGGGGGCAGGATACGCAGTATTTT
CASTIGGSGGQDTQYF
>TRBJ2-7|.|TRBV5-6
TGTGCCAGCAGCTTTTCAACGGACTCCTACGAGCAGTACTTC
CASSFSTDSYEQYF
>TRBJ2-1|TRBD1|TRBV29-1
TGCAGCGTTCCCAAATCTCCGGGACAGGGGGCGAGACTCAGAGACAATGAGCAGTTCTTC
CSVPKSPGQGARLRDNEQFF
>TRBJ2-1|.|TRBV6-5
TGTGCCAGCAGTTACGGGGGGAGACGGTACAATGAGCAGTTCTTC
CASSYGGRRYNEQFF
>TRBJ1-2|.|TRBV9
TGTGCCAGCAGCGTAGACATCGCGAGAAACTATGGCTACACCTTC
CASSVDIARNYGYTF